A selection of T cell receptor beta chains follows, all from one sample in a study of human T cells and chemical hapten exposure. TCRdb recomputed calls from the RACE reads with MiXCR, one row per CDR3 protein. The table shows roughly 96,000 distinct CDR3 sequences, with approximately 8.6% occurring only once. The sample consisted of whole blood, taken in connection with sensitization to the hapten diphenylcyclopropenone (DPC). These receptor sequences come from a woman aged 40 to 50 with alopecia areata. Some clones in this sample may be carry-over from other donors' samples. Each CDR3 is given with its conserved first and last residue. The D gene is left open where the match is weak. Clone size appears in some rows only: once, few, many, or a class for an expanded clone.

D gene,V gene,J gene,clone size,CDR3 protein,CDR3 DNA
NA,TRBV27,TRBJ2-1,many,CASGTARDGVPYNEQFF,TGTGCCAGCGGAACGGCACGGGACGGGGTCCCCTACAATGAGCAGTTCTTC
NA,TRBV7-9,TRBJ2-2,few,CASSLLENTGELFF,TGTGCCAGCAGCTTACTAGAGAACACCGGGGAGCTGTTTTTT
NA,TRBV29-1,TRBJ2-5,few,CSVRGQETQYF,TGCAGCGTACGAGGGCAAGAGACCCAGTACTTC
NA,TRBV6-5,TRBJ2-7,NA,CASSYSTGSRYEQYF,TGTGCCAGCAGTTACTCAACCGGGAGTAGGTACGAGCAGTACTTC
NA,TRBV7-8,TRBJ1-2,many,CASSLALQTRGGYTF,TGTGCCAGCAGCTTAGCTCTGCAGACCCGAGGAGGCTACACCTTC
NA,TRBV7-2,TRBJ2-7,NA,CASSLRTDSYEQYF,TGTGCCAGCAGCTTACGAACAGACTCCTACGAGCAGTACTTC
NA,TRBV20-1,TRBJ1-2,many,CSALQGSDGYTF,TGCAGTGCTTTACAGGGCTCCGATGGCTACACCTTC
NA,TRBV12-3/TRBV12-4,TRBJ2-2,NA,CASMFTGITGELFF,TGTGCCAGTATGTTTACAGGGATCACCGGGGAGCTGTTTTTT
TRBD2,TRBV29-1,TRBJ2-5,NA,CSVGWRGEGTQYF,TGCAGCGTTGGATGGCGGGGGGAGGGAACCCAGTACTTC
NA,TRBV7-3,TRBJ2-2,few,CASSFGGHTGELFF,TGTGCCAGCAGCTTTGGGGGACACACCGGGGAGCTGTTTTTT
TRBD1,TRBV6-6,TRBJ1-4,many,CASSYAPGQAEKLFF,TGTGCCAGCAGTTACGCCCCGGGACAGGCGGAAAAACTGTTTTTT
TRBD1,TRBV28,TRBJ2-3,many,CASSLVWVRDRHTDTQYF,TGTGCCAGCAGTTTAGTCTGGGTCCGGGACAGACACACAGATACGCAGTATTTT
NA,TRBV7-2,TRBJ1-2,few,CASSLANRDYGYTF,TGTGCCAGCAGCTTAGCCAACAGGGACTATGGCTACACCTTC
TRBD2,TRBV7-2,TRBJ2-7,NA,CASRIAGTYEQYF,TGTGCCAGCAGGATAGCGGGGACCTACGAGCAGTACTTC
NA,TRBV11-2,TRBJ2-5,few,CASSYNRVSETQYF,TGTGCCAGCAGCTATAACAGGGTATCGGAGACCCAGTACTTC
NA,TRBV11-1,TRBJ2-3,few,CASREYTDTQYF,TGTGCCAGCAGGGAGTACACAGATACGCAGTATTTT
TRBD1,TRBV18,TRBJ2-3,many,CASSPLTTGSRTDTQYF,TGTGCCAGCTCACCCCTAACGACAGGGTCCCGCACAGATACGCAGTATTTT
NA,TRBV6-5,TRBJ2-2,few,CASSYPKGSTNTGELFF,TGTGCCAGCAGTTACCCGAAGGGGAGTACGAACACCGGGGAGCTGTTTTTT
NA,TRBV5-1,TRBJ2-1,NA,CASSPRPARGANEQFF,TGCGCCAGCAGCCCACGCCCGGCAAGGGGAGCAAATGAGCAGTTCTTC
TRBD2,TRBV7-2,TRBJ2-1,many,CASSLVSSGRVGEQFF,TGTGCCAGCAGCTTAGTCTCCAGCGGGAGAGTGGGGGAGCAGTTCTTC
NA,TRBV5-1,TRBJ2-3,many,CASSLAGLSLDTQYF,TGCGCCAGCAGCCTGGCGGGTCTCTCTCTAGATACGCAGTATTTT
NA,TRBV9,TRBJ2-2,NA,CASSVRTVNTGELFF,TGTGCCAGCAGCGTTAGGACTGTGAACACCGGGGAGCTGTTTTTT
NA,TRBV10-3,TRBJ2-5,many,CAISQILPGLQETQYF,TGTGCCATCAGTCAAATACTCCCGGGACTCCAAGAGACCCAGTACTTC
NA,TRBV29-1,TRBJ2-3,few,CSVEKVTSSTDTQYF,TGCAGCGTTGAAAAGGTGACCTCTAGCACAGATACGCAGTATTTT
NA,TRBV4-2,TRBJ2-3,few,CASSHGSALALSTDTQYF,TGTGCCAGCAGCCACGGATCCGCACTAGCCTTAAGCACAGATACGCAGTATTTT
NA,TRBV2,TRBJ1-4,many,CASSENQQGRGEKLFF,TGTGCCAGCAGTGAAAATCAGCAGGGAAGAGGTGAAAAACTGTTTTTT
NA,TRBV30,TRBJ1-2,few,CAWSAPGQGYTF,TGTGCCTGGAGTGCGCCGGGACAAGGCTACACCTTC
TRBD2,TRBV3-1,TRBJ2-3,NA,CASSQDTSGIGDTQYF,TGTGCCAGCAGCCAGGACACTAGCGGGATCGGAGATACGCAGTATTTT
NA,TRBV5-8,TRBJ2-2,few,CASSDSETGELFF,TGTGCCAGCAGCGACAGCGAAACCGGGGAGCTGTTTTTT
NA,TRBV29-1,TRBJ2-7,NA,CSVEDLEGGAQYF,TGCAGCGTTGAAGATTTAGAGGGGGGCGCGCAGTACTTC
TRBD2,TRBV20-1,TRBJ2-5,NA,CRAARGATSGGRGAQYF,TGCAGGGCTGCTAGAGGCGCAACTAGCGGGGGCCGGGGGGCCCAGTACTTC
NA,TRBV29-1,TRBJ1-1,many,CSVEEGWTANTEAFF,TGCAGCGTTGAAGAAGGTTGGACAGCGAACACTGAAGCTTTCTTT
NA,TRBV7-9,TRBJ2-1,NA,CASSFGAYEQFF,TGTGCCAGCAGCTTTGGAGCCTACGAGCAGTTCTTC